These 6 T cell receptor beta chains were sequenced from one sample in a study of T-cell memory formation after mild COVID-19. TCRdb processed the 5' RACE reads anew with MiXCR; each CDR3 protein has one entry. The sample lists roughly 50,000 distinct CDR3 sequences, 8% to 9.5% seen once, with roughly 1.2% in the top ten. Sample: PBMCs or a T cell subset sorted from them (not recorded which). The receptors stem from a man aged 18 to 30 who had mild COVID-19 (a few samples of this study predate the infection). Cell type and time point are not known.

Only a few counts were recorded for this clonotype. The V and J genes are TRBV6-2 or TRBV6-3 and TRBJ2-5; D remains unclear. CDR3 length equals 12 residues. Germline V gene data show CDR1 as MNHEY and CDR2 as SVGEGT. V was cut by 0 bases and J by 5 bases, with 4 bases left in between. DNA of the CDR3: TGTGCCAGCAGTTACTCGCGGGAGACCCAGTACTTC. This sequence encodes CASSYSRETQYF.

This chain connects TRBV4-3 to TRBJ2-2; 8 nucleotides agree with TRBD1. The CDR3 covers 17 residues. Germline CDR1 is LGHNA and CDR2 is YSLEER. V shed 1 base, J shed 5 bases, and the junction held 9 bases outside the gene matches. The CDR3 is CASSQGSQGAFTGELFF. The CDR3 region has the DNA TGCGCCAGCAGCCAAGGAAGTCAGGGGGCTTTTACCGGGGAGCTGTTTTTT.

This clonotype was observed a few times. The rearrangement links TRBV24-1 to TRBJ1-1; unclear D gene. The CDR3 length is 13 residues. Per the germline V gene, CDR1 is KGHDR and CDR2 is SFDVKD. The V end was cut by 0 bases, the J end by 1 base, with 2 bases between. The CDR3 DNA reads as TGTGCCACCAGTGATTTGGAGAACACTGAAGCTTTCTTT. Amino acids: CATSDLENTEAFF.

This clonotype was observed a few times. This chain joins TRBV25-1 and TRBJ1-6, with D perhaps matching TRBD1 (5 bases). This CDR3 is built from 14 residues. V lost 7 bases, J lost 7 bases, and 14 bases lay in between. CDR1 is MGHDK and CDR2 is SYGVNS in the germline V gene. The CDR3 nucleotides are TGTGCCAGCATAGGGGACTACAGGAATTCACCCCTCCACTTT. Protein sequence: CASIGDYRNSPLHF.

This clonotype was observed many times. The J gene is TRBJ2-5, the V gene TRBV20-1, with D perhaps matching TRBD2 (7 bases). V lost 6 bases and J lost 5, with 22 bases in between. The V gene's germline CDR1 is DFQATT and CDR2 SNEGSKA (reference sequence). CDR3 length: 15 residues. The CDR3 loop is CSAPLWGGLRETQYF. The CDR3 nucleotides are TGCAGTGCCCCTCTCTGGGGGGGGCTCCGGGAGACCCAGTACTTC.

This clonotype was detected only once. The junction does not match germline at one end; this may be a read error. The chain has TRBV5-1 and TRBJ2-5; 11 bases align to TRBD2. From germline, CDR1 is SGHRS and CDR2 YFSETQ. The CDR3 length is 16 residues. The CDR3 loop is CAGSPGLAVTQETQYF. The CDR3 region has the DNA TGCGCCGGCAGCCCGGGACTAGCGGTAACCCAAGAGACCCAGTACTTC.